The following is a T cell receptor (beta chain) sequence with its context. As yet, its antigen is unknown. The CDR3 has 13 residues. With 4 bases removed from V and 1 base from J, the gap between germline ends came to 7 bases. Germline V gene sequence: CDR1 SQVTM, CDR2 ANQGSEA. These data originate in a study of cytomegalovirus exposure and HLA in healthy donors. The study, taken as a whole, reports: About 180 TCR beta chains were listed as cytomegalovirus-associated. It has been reported that TCR beta sequences accurately predicted the HLA-A and HLA-B alleles of most subjects. A few CMV-associated chains were confirmed in vitro to be specific for CMV antigens.

In the PCR, 60 Vbeta and 13 Jbeta primers were used. The method was immunoSEQ multiplex PCR; TCRdb's version includes in-frame clones alone and lacks a portion of them. The sample yields about 97,000 clones, 85% to 90% seen once. Sample: PBMCs. The sequence was collected from a man aged 25-45 years in good health and CMV-seronegative. This rearrangement joins TRBV29-1 to TRBJ1-4; no reliable D call. For the CDR3, the DNA is TGCAGCGTTGGTGAGAGAACTAATGAAAAACTGTTTTTT. The encoded protein is CSVGERTNEKLFF.